One sample yielded the 23 T cell receptor beta chains listed below, sequenced in a study of T cells after yellow fever vaccination. One entry per CDR3 protein, called by TCRdb with MiXCR from the 5' RACE reads. The table includes a few hundred thousand distinct CDR3 sequences, under 3.5% detected once. This specimen consisted of CD4+ T cells sorted from PBMCs, obtained 10 days after the yellow fever booster vaccination. All receptors come from a man younger than 35 who received the YFV17D yellow fever vaccine.

This clonotype has just a few counts. The J gene is TRBJ2-2, the V gene TRBV7-6, with D unclear. The V gene lost 5 bases and the J gene lost 2 bases, with 9 bases spanning the gap. Germline CDR1 is SGHVS and CDR2 is FNYEAQ. The CDR3 totals 14 residues. The chain's CDR3 is CASSQDFNTGELFF. For the CDR3, the DNA is TGTGCCAGCAGCCAAGACTTTAACACCGGGGAGCTGTTTTTT.

In its sample, this clonotype was seen a few times. The J gene is TRBJ2-1, the V gene TRBV3-1, with unresolved D. CDR3 length equals 15 residues. Germline-derived CDR1 and CDR2 are LGHDT and YNNKEL (reference sequence). Trimming shortened V by 0 bases and J by 8 bases, and 14 bases separated the two germline ends. The DNA for the CDR3 is TGTGCCAGCAGCCAAGACCTTGTTCTGGGCCATGAGCAGTTCTTC. The encoded protein is CASSQDLVLGHEQFF.

V gene TRBV5-4 combines with J gene TRBJ1-2, with a possible D match to TRBD1 (6 bases). The CDR3 has 13 residues. V lost 4 bases and J lost 8, with 15 bases in between. In germline, CDR1 is SGHNT, CDR2 YYREEE (reference sequence). CDR3 region: CASSGDNQGGYTF. The CDR3 region has the DNA TGTGCCAGCAGCGGGGACAACCAGGGGGGCTACACCTTC.

This clonotype occurred many times. J is TRBJ1-5 and V is TRBV21-1; the table calls TRBD1, which could not be checked here. TRBV21-1 is a pseudogene locus. The CDR3 loop spans 13 amino acids. This chain's CDR3 is CASDRKSNQPQHF. The CDR3 DNA sequence: TGTGCCAGCGACAGGAAGAGCAATCAGCCCCAGCATTTT.

This clonotype was seen at least ten times. The V call is TRBV7-2, the J call TRBJ1-1; D is possibly TRBD1 (5 bases). From germline, CDR1 is SGHTA and CDR2 FQGNSA. V was clipped by 1 base and J by 14 bases, with 20 bases between them. This CDR3 region has 14 residues. The CDR3 nucleotides are TGTGCCAGCAGCTTAGAGGATACGGGGGGAAGAAGGTTCTTT. Translating gives CASSLEDTGGRRFF.

This clonotype was detected a few times. The J gene is TRBJ2-6, the V gene TRBV27, with D possibly being TRBD1 (6 bases). The CDR3 length is 19 residues. Germline V gives CDR1 MNHEY, CDR2 SMNVEV (reference sequence). The germline V and J ends were trimmed by 4 bases and 2 bases, with 21 bases remaining between them. CDR3 region: CASSSHFGGGFAGANVLTF. CDR3 sequence (DNA): TGTGCCAGCAGTTCCCACTTTGGGGGCGGGTTCGCTGGGGCCAACGTCCTGACTTTC.

This clonotype was picked up many times. The chain has TRBV7-2 and TRBJ2-1; 14 bases match TRBD2. In germline, CDR1 is SGHTA, CDR2 FQGNSA. The CDR3 is 15 residues long. J lost 9 bases, V lost 4 bases, and 5 bases had no gene match. CDR3 protein: CASSWSGLAGAEQFF. As DNA, the CDR3 is TGTGCCAGCAGCTGGTCGGGACTAGCGGGGGCTGAGCAGTTCTTC. Filled out from reference TRBV7-2 and TRBJ2-1, the complete variable domain reads GAGVSQSPSNKVTEKGKDVELRCDPISGHTALYWYRQSLGQGLEFLIYFQGNSAPDKSGLPSDRFSAERTGGSVSTLTIQRTQQEDSAVYLCASSWSGLAGAEQFFGPGTRLTVL.

This clonotype has more than one count but fewer than ten. V is TRBV5-6 and J is TRBJ1-2; D is undetermined. The CDR3 is 14 amino acids. Germline CDR1 reads SGHDT; CDR2 reads YYEEEE. V lost 5 bases and J 2 bases, leaving 13 bases between the germline ends. The CDR3 is CASRVGLTNYGYTF. CDR3 DNA: TGTGCCAGCAGGGTTGGGCTCACGAACTATGGCTACACCTTC. Full variable domain (remainder filled in from reference TRBV5-6 and TRBJ1-2): DAGVTQSPTHLIKTRGQQVTLRCSPKSGHDTVSWYQQALGQGPQFIFQYYEEEERQRGNFPDRFSGHQFPNYSSELNVNALLLGDSALYLCASRVGLTNYGYTFGSGTRLTVV.

This clonotype was counted only a few times. The chain uses TRBV20-1 and TRBJ1-2; weak D call: TRBD1 (5 bases). V dropped 3 bases and J dropped 4 bases, with 15 bases sitting between them. CDR1 and CDR2 (germline): DFQATT, SNEGSKA (reference sequence). The CDR3 is 14 amino acids. CDR3 protein: CSASTQGSGYGYTF. CDR3 DNA: TGCAGTGCTAGTACCCAGGGATCGGGCTATGGCTACACCTTC.

This clonotype was recorded a few times. The genes are TRBV15 and TRBJ1-2; 7 bases match TRBD1. The CDR3 spans 15 residues. The J segment lost 3 bases and the V segment lost 2 bases, leaving 6 bases of the junction unmatched. Germline V lookup: CDR1 LNHNV, CDR2 YYDKDF (reference sequence). The CDR3 DNA reads as TGTGCCACCAGCAGATTGGCAGGGGGAGACTATGGCTACACCTTC. Protein: CATSRLAGGDYGYTF.

This clonotype showed up many times. This chain links TRBV12-3 or TRBV12-4 with TRBJ2-5, with D unclear. The CDR3 sequence is 12 residues long. V was clipped by 6 bases and J by 5 bases, with 10 bases between them. For the CDR3, the DNA is TGTGCCAGCAGAGGAAAAGGGGAGACCCAGTACTTC. Its translation is CASRGKGETQYF.

The chain links TRBV14 to TRBJ2-3; D might be TRBD2 (6 bases). The germline gives CDR1 SGHDN, CDR2 FVKESK. The CDR3 totals 12 residues. V dropped 3 bases and J dropped 5 bases, with 6 bases sitting between them. The CDR3 here is CASSQGGDTQYF. The CDR3 region has the DNA TGTGCCAGCAGCCAGGGGGGAGATACGCAGTATTTT.

This clonotype was recorded at least ten times. This rearrangement joins TRBV6-1 to TRBJ1-2; D may be TRBD1 (6 bases). Trimming took 9 bases from V and 4 from J, leaving 18 bases between them. This CDR3 is built from 14 residues. CDR1 and CDR2 from the germline V gene are MNHNS and SASEGT. CDR3 residues: CASQRGEEFYGYTF. DNA for the CDR3: TGTGCCAGTCAGAGGGGGGAGGAATTCTATGGCTACACCTTC.

This chain joins TRBV28 and TRBJ2-1; 9 bases match TRBD2. V dropped 8 bases and J dropped 5; count of bases not matched to a gene: 4. Germline V gives CDR1 MDHEN, CDR2 SYDVKM. The CDR3 is 13 residues long. CDR3 DNA: TGTGCCAGCCTGACTAGCGGTCACAATGAGCAGTTCTTC. Its translation: CASLTSGHNEQFF.

This clonotype was counted ten times or more. The gene calls are TRBV6-6 and TRBJ1-2; 8 bases agree with TRBD1. Germline CDR1 is MNHNY and CDR2 is SVGAGI (reference sequence). The CDR3 covers 13 residues. Trimming removed 6 bases from V and 4 bases from J; junction bases left unmatched: 4. CDR3 amino acids: CASSPTGVYGYTF. For the CDR3, the DNA is TGTGCCAGCAGCCCGACAGGGGTCTATGGCTACACCTTC.

This clonotype was detected a few times. The V call is TRBV3-1, the J call TRBJ2-1; no clear D. CDR1 and CDR2 (germline): LGHDT, YNNKEL (reference sequence). The CDR3 extends over 15 amino acids. V lost 2 bases to trimming and J lost 0 bases, with 8 bases between them. CDR3 DNA sequence: TGTGCCAGCAGCCAAACTGCGGACTCCTACAATGAGCAGTTCTTC. Protein product: CASSQTADSYNEQFF.

This clonotype appeared many times. The rearrangement uses TRBV4-3 and TRBJ2-4; D uncertain. The V and J ends lost 0 bases and 1 base respectively, with 7 bases between them. From germline, CDR1 is LGHNA and CDR2 YSLEER. This CDR3 comprises 15 residues. CDR3 coding DNA: TGCGCCAGCAGCCAAGATCGGTCGGCCAAAAACATTCAGTACTTC. Translated, it gives CASSQDRSAKNIQYF.

This clonotype was recorded at least ten times. This rearrangement joins TRBV10-3 to TRBJ1-5, with TRBD1 as a possible D gene (6 bases). The CDR3 extends over 13 amino acids. CDR1 ENHRY and CDR2 SYGVKD come from the germline V gene. V lost 6 bases, J lost 5 bases, and 11 bases lay in between. The CDR3 DNA reads as TGTGCCATCAGGGGGGACACCTATCAGCCCCAGCATTTT. Protein: CAIRGDTYQPQHF.

This clonotype was counted only a few times. The J gene is TRBJ1-2, the V gene TRBV24-1, with TRBD1 identical over 10 bases. CDR3 length: 15 residues. Germline V lookup: CDR1 KGHDR, CDR2 SFDVKD. V lost 7 bases, J lost 3 bases, and 7 bases stayed unmatched. Written as DNA, the CDR3 is TGTGCCACCAGACTCCGGGACAGGGGTGACTATGGCTACACCTTC. It translates to CATRLRDRGDYGYTF.

In its sample, this clonotype was seen many times. The chain is built from TRBV2 and TRBJ2-1; 9 bases map to TRBD1. Trimming removed 6 bases from V and 3 bases from J; junction bases left unmatched: 6. Per germline, CDR1 SNHLY and CDR2 FYNNEI. This CDR3 comprises 15 residues. This CDR3 reads CASRARTGVYNEQFF. The CDR3 region has the DNA TGTGCCAGCAGAGCTAGGACAGGGGTCTACAATGAGCAGTTCTTC.

This clonotype was detected only a few times. The chain combines TRBV5-1 with TRBJ2-3; TRBD1 matches at 8 bases. J gave up 2 bases and V 3 bases, and 2 bases lay outside the gene matches. The CDR3 runs to 14 residues. Germline V gives CDR1 SGHRS, CDR2 YFSETQ. The CDR3 DNA follows: TGCGCCAGCAGCTGGGGACAGGACACAGATACGCAGTATTTT. This sequence encodes CASSWGQDTDTQYF. Together with reference TRBV5-1 and TRBJ2-3, the CDR3 gives the full variable domain: KAGVTQTPRYLIKTRGQQVTLSCSPISGHRSVSWYQQTPGQGLQFLFEYFSETQRNKGNFPGRFSGRQFSNSRSEMNVSTLELGDSALYLCASSWGQDTDTQYFGPGTRLTVL.

This chain uses TRBV5-6 with TRBJ2-3; D is unclear. Trimming removed 2 bases from V and 3 bases from J, with 4 bases in between. The CDR3 runs 12 residues. Looked up from germline, CDR1 is SGHDT and CDR2 is YYEEEE. CDR3 loop: CASSLFTDTQYF. The DNA of the CDR3 is TGTGCCAGCAGCTTATTTACAGATACGCAGTATTTT. Full variable domain (outside the CDR3, taken from reference TRBV5-6 and TRBJ2-3): DAGVTQSPTHLIKTRGQQVTLRCSPKSGHDTVSWYQQALGQGPQFIFQYYEEEERQRGNFPDRFSGHQFPNYSSELNVNALLLGDSALYLCASSLFTDTQYFGPGTRLTVL.

This clonotype was counted only a few times. The chain carries TRBV27 and TRBJ2-3; D is ambiguous. Germline values: CDR1 MNHEY, CDR2 SMNVEV (reference sequence). V was shortened by 6 bases and J by 5 bases, with 15 bases between the two germline ends. This CDR3 region has 14 residues. CDR3 nucleotides: TGTGCCAGCAGAGCTCCCGGACGGATAGATACGCAGTATTTT. The encoded protein is CASRAPGRIDTQYF.